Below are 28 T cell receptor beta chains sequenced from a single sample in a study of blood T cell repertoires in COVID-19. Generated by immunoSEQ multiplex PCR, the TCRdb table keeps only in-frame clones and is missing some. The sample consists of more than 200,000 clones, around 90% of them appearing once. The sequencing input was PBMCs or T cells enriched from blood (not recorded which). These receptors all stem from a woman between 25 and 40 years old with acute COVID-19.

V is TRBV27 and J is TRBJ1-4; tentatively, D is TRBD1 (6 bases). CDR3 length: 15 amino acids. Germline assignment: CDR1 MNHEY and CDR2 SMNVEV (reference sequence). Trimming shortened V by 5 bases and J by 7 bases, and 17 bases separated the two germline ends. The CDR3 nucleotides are TGTGCCAGCAGTGCCGAGGGGGGGCGCCCTGAAAAACTGTTTTTT. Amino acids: CASSAEGGRPEKLFF.

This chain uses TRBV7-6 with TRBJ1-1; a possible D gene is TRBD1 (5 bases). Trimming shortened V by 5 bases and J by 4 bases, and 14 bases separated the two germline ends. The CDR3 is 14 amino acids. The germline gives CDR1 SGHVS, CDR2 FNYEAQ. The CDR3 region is CASSAVTGGTEAFF. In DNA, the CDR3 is TGTGCCAGCAGCGCGGTGACCGGGGGCACTGAAGCTTTCTTT.

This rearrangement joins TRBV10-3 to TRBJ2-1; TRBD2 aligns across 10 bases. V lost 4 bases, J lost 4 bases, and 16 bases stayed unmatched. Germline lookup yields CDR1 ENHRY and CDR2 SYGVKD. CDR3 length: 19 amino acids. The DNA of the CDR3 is TGTGCCATCAGTGGAGCGGGGGGGCGCGCCGCCGGGCTATACAATGAGCAGTTCTTC. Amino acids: CAISGAGGRAAGLYNEQFF.

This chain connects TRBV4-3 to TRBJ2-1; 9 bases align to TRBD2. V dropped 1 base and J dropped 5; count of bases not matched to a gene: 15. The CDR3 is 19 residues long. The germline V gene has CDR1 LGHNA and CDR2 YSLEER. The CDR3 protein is CASSQGPDPAGGGDNEQFF. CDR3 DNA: TGCGCCAGCAGCCAAGGGCCAGACCCAGCGGGAGGAGGGGACAATGAGCAGTTCTTC.

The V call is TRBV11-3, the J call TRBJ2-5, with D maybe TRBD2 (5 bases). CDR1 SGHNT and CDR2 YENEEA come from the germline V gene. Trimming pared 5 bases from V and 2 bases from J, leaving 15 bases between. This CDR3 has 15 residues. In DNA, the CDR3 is TGTGCCAGCAGCCCCGGACCGGGGAAGCAAGAGACCCAGTACTTC. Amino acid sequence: CASSPGPGKQETQYF. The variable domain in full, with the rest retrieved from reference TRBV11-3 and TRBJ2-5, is EAGVVQSPRYKIIEKKQPVAFWCNPISGHNTLYWYLQNLGQGPELLIRYENEEAVDDSQLPKDRFSAERLKGVDSTLKIQPAELGDSAVYLCASSPGPGKQETQYFGPGTRLLVL.

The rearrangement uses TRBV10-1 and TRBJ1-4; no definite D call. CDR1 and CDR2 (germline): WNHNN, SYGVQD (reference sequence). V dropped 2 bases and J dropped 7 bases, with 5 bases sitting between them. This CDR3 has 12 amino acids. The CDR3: CASSETGEKLFF. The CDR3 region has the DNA TGCGCCAGCAGTGAGACTGGTGAAAAACTGTTTTTT.

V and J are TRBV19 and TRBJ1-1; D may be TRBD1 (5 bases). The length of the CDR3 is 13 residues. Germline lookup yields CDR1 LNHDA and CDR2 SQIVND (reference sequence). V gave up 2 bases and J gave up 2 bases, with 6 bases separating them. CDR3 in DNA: TGTGCCAGTAGTATAACAGGAAACACTGAAGCTTTCTTT. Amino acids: CASSITGNTEAFF.

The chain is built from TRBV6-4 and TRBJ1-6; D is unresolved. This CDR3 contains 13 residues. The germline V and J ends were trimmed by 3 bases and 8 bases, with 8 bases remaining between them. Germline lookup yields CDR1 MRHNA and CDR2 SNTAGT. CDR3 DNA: TGTGCCAGCAGTGAGTTTCGGTATTCACCCCTCCACTTT. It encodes CASSEFRYSPLHF.

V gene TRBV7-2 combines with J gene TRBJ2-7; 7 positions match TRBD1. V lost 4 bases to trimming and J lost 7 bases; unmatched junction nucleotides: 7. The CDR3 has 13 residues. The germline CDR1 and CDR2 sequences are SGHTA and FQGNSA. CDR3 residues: CASSSGQVEEQYF. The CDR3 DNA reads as TGTGCCAGCAGCTCTGGACAGGTTGAAGAGCAGTACTTC.

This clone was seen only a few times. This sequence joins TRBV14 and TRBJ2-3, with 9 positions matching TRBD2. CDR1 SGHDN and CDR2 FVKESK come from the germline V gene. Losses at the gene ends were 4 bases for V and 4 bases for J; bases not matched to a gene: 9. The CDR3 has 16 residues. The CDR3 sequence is CASSRRASGKADTQYF. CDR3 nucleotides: TGTGCCAGCAGCCGGCGGGCTAGCGGGAAGGCAGATACGCAGTATTTT.

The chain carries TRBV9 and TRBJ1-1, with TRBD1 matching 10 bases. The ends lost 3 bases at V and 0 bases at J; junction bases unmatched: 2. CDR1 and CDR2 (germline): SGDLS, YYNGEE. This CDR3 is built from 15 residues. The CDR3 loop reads CASSAGQGVNTEAFF. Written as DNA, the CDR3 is TGTGCCAGCAGCGCCGGACAGGGGGTGAACACTGAAGCTTTCTTT.

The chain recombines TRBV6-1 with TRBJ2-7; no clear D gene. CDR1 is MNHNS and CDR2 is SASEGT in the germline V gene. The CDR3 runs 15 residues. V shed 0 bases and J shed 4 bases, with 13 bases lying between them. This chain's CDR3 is CASSEALPGAYEQYF. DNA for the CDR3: TGTGCCAGCAGTGAAGCGCTTCCAGGCGCATACGAGCAGTACTTC.

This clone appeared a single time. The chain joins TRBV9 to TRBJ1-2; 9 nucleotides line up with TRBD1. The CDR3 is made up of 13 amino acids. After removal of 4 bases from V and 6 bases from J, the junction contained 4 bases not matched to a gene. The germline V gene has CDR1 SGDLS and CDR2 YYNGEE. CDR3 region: CASSLRTGDGYTF. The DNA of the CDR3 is TGTGCCAGCAGCCTTCGGACAGGGGATGGCTACACCTTC.

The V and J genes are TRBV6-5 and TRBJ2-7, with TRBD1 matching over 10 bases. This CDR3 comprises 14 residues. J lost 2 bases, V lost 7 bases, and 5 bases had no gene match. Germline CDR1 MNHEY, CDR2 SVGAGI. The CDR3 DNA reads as TGTGCCAGCAACAGAGACAGGGGGCCCTACGAGCAGTACTTC. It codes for CASNRDRGPYEQYF.

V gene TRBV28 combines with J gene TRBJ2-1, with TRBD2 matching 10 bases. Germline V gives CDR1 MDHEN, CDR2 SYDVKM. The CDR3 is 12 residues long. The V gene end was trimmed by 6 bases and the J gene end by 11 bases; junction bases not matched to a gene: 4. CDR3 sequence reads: CASRASGRKQFF. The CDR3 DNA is TGTGCCAGCAGAGCTAGCGGGAGAAAGCAGTTCTTC.

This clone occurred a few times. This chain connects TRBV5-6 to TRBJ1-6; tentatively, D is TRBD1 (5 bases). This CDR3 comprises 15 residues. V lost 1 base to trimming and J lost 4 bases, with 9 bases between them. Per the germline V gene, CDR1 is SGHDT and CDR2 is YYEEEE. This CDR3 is CASSLYGAYNSPLHF. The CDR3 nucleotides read TGTGCCAGCAGCTTGTATGGGGCGTATAATTCACCCCTCCACTTT.

CDR3 nucleotide sequence: TGCGCCAGCAGCTTATCAGGGACAGGGGGCGCCGAGCAGTACTTC. This translates into CASSLSGTGGAEQYF. J is TRBJ2-7 and V is TRBV5-1; 12 bases map to TRBD1. V lost 2 bases, J lost 6 bases, and 6 bases stayed unmatched. From germline, CDR1 is SGHRS and CDR2 YFSETQ. This CDR3 is 15 amino acids long.

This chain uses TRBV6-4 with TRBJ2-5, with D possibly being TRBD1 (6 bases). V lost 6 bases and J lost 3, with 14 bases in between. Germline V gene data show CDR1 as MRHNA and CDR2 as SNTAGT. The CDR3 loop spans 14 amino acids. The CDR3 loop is CASRGTRQEETQYF. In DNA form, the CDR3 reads TGTGCCAGCAGGGGGACACGGCAGGAAGAGACCCAGTACTTC.

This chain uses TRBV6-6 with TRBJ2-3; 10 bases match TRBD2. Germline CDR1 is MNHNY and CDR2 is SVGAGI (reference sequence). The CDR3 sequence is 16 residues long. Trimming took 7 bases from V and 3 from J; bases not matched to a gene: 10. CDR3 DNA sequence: TGTGCCAGCACTCCCTTCCTACTAGCGGGGACAGATACGCAGTATTTT. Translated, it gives CASTPFLLAGTDTQYF.

In nucleotides, the CDR3 is TGTGCCAGCACCCCACGGACAGGGCCTCAAGAGACCCAGTACTTC. This gives the protein CASTPRTGPQETQYF. The J gene is TRBJ2-5, the V gene TRBV3-1 (or the pseudogene TRBV3-2); 8 bases are a match to TRBD1. With 7 bases clipped from V and 2 bases from J, the junction kept 9 bases outside the gene matches. Germline V CDR1 and CDR2: LGHDT, YNNKEL (reference sequence). CDR3 length: 15 residues.

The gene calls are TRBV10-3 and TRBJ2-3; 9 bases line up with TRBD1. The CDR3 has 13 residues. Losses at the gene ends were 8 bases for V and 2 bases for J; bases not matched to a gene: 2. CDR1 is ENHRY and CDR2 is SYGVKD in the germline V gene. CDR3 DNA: TGTGCCATCCGGACAGGGGCCACAGATACGCAGTATTTT. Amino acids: CAIRTGATDTQYF.

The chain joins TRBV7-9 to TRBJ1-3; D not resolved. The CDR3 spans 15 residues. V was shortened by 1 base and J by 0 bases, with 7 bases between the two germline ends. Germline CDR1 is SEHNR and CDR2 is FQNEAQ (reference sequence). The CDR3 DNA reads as TGTGCCAGCAGCTTAGACGGTTCCTCTGGAAACACCATATATTTT. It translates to CASSLDGSSGNTIYF. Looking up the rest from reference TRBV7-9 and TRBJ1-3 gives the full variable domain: DTGVSQNPRHKITKRGQNVTFRCDPISEHNRLYWYRQTLGQGPEFLTYFQNEAQLEKSRLLSDRFSAERPKGSFSTLEIQRTEQGDSAMYLCASSLDGSSGNTIYFGEGSWLTVV.

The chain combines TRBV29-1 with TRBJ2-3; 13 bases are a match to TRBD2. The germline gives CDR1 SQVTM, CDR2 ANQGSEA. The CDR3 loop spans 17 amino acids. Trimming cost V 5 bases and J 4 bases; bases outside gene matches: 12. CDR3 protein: CSVLGATSGRIADTQYF. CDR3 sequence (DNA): TGCAGCGTTTTGGGGGCGACTAGCGGGAGGATCGCAGATACGCAGTATTTT.

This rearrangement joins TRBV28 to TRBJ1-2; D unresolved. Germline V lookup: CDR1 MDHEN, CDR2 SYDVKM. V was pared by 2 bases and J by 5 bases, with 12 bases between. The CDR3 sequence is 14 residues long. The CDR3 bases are TGTGCCAGCAGTTTAGGCGCGGTCCGATATGGCTACACCTTC. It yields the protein CASSLGAVRYGYTF.

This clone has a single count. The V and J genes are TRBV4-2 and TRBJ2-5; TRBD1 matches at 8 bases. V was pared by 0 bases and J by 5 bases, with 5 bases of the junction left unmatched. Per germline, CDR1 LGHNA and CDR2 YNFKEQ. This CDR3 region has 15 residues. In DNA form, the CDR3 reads TGTGCCAGCAGCCAAGAGGACAGGGCAGGGGAGACCCAGTACTTC. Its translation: CASSQEDRAGETQYF.

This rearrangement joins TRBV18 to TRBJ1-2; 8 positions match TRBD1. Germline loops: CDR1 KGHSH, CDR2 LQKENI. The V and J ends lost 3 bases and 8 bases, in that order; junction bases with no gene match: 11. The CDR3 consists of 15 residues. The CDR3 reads CASSPDQGQAVGYTF. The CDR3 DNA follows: TGTGCCAGCTCACCGGACCAGGGACAGGCCGTGGGCTACACCTTC.

CDR3 loop: CAWSRSGGGKTSPLHF. DNA for the CDR3: TGTGCCTGGAGTCGAAGCGGGGGGGGAAAGACTTCACCCCTCCACTTT. This chain joins TRBV30 and TRBJ1-6; D possibly corresponds to TRBD1 (5 bases). V shed 2 bases and J shed 9 bases, with 20 bases lying between them. CDR3 length equals 16 residues. Germline CDR1 is GTSNPN and CDR2 is SVGIG (reference sequence). Filled out from reference TRBV30 and TRBJ1-6, the complete variable domain reads SQTIHQWPATLVQPVGSPLSLECTVEGTSNPNLYWYRQAAGRGLQLLFYSVGIGQISSEVPQNLSASRPQDRQFILSSKKLLLSDSGFYLCAWSRSGGGKTSPLHFGNGTRLTVT.

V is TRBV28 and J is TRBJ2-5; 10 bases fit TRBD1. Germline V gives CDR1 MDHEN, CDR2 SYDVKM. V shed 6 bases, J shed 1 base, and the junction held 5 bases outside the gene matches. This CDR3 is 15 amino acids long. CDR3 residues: CASSMGTGVQETQYF. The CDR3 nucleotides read TGTGCCAGCAGCATGGGGACAGGGGTCCAAGAGACCCAGTACTTC.